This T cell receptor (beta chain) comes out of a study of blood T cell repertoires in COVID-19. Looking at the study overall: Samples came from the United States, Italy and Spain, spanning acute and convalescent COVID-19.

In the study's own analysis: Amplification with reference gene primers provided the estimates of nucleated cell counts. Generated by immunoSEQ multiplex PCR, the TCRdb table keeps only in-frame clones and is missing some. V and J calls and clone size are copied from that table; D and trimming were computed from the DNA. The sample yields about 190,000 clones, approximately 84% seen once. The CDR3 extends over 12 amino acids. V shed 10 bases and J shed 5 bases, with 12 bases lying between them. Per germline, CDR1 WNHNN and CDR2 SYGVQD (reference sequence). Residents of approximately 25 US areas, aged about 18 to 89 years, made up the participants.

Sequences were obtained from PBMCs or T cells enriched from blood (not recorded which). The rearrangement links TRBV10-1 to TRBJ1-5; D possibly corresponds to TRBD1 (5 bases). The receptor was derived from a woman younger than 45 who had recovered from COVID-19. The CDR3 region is CAKYAGDQPQHF. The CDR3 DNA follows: TGCGCCAAATATGCGGGGGATCAGCCCCAGCATTTT.